This T cell receptor beta chain was captured in a study of human CD8 memory T cell subsets. Making the TCR beta libraries relied on UMI-labeled 5' RACE. Reanalyzing the 5' RACE reads, TCRdb keeps one entry per CDR3 protein, without DNA. The sample is made up of 15,000 to 20,000 distinct CDR3 sequences, and the top ten hold approximately 6% of it. Germline V gene sequence: CDR1 LNHNV, CDR2 YYDKDF (reference sequence). This CDR3 is 17 amino acids long. Sequencing was carried out using CD8+ stem-like memory T cells (TSCM and TCM) sorted from PBMCs. Subset denoted: stem-like memory CD8 T cells (TSTEM), CCR7+ PD-1- TIGIT-. The rearrangement uses TRBV15 and TRBJ1-1; as DNA is missing, the TRBD1 call by TCRdb cannot be tested. The TCR comes from a human donor in good health. The CDR3 spells CATSRVLGYRGVTEAFF.